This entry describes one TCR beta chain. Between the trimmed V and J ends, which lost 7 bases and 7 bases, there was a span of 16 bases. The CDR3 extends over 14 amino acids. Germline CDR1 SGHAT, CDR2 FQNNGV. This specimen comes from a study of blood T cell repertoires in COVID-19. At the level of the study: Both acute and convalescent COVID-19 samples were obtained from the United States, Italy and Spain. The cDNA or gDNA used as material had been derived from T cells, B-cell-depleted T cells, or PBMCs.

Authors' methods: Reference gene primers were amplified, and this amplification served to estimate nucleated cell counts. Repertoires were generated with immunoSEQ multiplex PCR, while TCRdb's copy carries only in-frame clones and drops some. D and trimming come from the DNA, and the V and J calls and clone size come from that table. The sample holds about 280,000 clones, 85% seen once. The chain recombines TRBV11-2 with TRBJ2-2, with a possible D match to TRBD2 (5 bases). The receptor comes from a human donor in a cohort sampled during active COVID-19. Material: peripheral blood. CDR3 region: CASTADFDDGELFF. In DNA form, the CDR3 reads TGTGCCAGCACCGCGGACTTCGACGACGGGGAGCTGTTTTTT.